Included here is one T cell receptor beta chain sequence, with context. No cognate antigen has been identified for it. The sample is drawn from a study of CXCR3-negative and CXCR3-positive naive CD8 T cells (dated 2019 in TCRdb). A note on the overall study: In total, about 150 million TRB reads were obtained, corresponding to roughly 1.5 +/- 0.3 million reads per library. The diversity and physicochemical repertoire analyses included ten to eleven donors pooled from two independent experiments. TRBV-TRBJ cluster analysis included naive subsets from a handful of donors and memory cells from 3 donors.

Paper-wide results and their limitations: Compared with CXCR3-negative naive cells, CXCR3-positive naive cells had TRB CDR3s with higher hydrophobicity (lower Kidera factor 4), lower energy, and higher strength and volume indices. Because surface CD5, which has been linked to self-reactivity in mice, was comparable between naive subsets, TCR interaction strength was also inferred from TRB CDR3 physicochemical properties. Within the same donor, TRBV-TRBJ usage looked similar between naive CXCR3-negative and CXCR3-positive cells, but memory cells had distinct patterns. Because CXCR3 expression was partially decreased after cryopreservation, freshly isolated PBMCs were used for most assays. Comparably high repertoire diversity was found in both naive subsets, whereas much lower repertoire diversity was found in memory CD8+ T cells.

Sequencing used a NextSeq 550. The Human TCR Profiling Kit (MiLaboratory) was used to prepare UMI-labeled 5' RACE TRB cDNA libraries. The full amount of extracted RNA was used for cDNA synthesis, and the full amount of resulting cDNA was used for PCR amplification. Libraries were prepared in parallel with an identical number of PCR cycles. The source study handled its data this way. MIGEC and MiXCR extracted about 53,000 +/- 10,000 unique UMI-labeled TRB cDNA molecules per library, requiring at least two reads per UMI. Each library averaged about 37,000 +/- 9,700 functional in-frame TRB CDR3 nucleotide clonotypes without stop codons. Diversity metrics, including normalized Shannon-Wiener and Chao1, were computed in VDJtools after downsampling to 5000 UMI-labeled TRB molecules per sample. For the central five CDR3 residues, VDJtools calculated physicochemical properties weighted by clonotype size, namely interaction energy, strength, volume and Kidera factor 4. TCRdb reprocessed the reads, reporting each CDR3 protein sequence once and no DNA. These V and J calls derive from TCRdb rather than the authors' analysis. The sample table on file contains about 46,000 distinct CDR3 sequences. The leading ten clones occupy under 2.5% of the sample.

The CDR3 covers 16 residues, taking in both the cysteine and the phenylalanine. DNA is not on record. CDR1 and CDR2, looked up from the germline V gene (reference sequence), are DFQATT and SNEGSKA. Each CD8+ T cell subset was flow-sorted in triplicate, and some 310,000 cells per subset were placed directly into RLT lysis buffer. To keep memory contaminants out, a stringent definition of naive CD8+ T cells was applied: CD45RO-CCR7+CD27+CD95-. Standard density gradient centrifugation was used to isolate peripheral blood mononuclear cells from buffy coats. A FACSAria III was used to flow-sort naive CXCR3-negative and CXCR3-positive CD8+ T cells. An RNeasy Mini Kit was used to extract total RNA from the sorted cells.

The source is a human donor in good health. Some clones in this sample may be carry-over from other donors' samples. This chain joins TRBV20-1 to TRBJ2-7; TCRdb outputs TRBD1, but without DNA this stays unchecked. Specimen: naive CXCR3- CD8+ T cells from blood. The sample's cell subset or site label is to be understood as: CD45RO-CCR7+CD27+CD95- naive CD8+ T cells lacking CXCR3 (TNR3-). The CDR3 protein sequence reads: CSARDLGTGDSYEQYF.